This T cell receptor beta chain was observed in a study of shared clonotypes between healthy human individuals. The germline V gene has CDR1 SNHLY and CDR2 FYNNEI. The trim removed 5 bases at V and 10 bases at J, leaving 5 bases unmatched. This CDR3 has 14 amino acids. This table comes from immunoSEQ multiplex PCR, and its TCRdb copy is limited to in-frame clones, with some not included. The sample gives under 350,000 clones, around nine tenths of which show up once; about a sixth is in the top ten. This sequence was found in a young man in good health. The chain combines TRBV2 with TRBJ1-6; TRBD1 aligns across 10 bases. Source material: memory CD8+ T cells sorted from blood. Subset given: CD45RO+ cells pooled with CCR7-negative TemRA cells. Written as DNA, the CDR3 is TGTGCCAGCAGTTCCGGGACAGGGGCCTCACCCCTCCACTTT. Protein: CASSSGTGASPLHF.